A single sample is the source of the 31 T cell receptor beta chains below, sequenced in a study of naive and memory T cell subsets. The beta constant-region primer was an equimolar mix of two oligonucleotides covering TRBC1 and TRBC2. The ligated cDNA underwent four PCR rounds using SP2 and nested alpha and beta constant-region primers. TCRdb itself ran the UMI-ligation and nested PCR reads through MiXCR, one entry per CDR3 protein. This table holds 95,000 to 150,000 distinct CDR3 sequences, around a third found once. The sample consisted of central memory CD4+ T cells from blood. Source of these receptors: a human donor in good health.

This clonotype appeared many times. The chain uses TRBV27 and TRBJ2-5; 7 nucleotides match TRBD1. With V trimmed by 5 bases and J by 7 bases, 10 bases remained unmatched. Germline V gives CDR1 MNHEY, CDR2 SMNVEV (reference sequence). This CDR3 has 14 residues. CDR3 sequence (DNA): TGTGCCAGCAGTCTCCAGGGGGTTGGAGGGACCCAGTACTTC. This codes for CASSLQGVGGTQYF.

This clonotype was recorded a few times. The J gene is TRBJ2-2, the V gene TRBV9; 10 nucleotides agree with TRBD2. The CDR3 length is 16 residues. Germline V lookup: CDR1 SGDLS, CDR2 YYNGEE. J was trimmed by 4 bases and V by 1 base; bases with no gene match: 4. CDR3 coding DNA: TGTGCCAGCAGCGTACAAAGCGGGAGGGGCACCGGGGAGCTGTTTTTT. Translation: CASSVQSGRGTGELFF.

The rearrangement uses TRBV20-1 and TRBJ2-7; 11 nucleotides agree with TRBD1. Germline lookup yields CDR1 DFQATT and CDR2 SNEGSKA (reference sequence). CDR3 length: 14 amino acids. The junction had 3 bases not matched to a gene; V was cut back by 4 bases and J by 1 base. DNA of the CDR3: TGCAGTGCTATGGGGACAGGGGGATCCTACGAGCAGTACTTC. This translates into CSAMGTGGSYEQYF.

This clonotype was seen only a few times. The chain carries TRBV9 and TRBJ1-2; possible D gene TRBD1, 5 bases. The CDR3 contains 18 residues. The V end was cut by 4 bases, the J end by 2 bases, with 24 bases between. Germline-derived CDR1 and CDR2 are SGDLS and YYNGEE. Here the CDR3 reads CASSISSGTKHVNYGYTF. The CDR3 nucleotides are TGTGCCAGCAGCATAAGCTCCGGGACCAAACACGTAAACTATGGCTACACCTTC.

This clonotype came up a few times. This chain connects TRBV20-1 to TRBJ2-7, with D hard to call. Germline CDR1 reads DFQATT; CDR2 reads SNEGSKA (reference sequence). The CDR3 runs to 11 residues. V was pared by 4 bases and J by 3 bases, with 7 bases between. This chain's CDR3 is CSATLNYEQYF. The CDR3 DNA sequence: TGCAGTGCTACCCTGAACTACGAGCAGTACTTC.

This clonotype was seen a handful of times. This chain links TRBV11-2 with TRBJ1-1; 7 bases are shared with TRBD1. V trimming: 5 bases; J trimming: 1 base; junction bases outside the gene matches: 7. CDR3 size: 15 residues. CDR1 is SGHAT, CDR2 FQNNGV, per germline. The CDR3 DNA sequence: TGTGCCAGCAGCCGACCGGGACAGAAGAACACTGAAGCTTTCTTT. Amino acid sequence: CASSRPGQKNTEAFF.

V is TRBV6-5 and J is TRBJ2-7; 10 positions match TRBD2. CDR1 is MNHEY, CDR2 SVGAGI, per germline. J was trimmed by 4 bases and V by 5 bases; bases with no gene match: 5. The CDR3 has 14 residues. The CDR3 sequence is CASSRKREGYEQYF. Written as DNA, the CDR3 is TGTGCCAGCAGTCGTAAGCGGGAGGGGTACGAGCAGTACTTC.

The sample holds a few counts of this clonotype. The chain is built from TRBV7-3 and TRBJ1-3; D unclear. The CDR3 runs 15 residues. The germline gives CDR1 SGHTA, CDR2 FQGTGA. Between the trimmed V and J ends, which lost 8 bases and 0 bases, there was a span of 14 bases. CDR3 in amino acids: CASQLGPSSGNTIYF. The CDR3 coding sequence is TGTGCCAGCCAATTGGGCCCCAGCTCTGGAAACACCATATATTTT.

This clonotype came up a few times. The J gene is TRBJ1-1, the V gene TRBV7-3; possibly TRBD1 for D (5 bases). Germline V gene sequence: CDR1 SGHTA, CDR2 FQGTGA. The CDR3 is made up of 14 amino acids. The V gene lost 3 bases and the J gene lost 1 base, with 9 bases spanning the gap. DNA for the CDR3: TGTGCCAGCAGCTTCAACGGACAGAACACTGAAGCTTTCTTT. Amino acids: CASSFNGQNTEAFF. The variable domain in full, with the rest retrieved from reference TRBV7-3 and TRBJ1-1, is GAGVSQTPSNKVTEKGKYVELRCDPISGHTALYWYRQSLGQGPEFLIYFQGTGAADDSGLPNDRFFAVRPEGSVSTLKIQRTERGDSAVYLCASSFNGQNTEAFFGQGTRLTVV.

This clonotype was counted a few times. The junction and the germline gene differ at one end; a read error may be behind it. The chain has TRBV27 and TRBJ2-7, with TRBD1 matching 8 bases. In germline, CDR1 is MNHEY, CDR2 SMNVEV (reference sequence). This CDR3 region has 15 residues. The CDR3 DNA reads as TGTGCCAGCAGTTTTCCAGACCTACAGGGGGTCCGTAGGTGCTTC. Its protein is CASSFPDLQGVRRCF.

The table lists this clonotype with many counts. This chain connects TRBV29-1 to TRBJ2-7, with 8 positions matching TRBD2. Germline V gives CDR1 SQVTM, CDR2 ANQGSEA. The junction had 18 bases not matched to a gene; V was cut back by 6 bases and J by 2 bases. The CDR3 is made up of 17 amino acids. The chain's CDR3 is CSVRFRRHGRGPYEQYF. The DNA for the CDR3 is TGCAGCGTCCGATTCCGCAGGCACGGGAGGGGCCCCTACGAGCAGTACTTC.

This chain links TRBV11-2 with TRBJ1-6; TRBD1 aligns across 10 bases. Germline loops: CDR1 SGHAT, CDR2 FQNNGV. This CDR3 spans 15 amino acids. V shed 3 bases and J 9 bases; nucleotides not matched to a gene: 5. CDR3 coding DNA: TGTGCCAGCAGCTTGCTCCGGGACAGGGGTTCACCCCTCCACTTT. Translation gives CASSLLRDRGSPLHF.

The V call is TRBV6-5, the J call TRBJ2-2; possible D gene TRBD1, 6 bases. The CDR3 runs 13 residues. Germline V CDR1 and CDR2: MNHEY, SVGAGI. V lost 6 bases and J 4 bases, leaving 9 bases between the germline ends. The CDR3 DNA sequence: TGTGCCAGCAGACAGGGAAGCACCGGGGAGCTGTTTTTT. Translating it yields CASRQGSTGELFF.

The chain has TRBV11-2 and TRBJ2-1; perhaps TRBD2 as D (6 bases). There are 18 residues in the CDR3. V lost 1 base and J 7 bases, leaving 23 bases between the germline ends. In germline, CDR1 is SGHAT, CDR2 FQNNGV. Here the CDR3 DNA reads TGTGCCAGCAGCTTAGTCCCGGGTCGGGGGAGATCGGATAATGAGCAGTTCTTC. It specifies CASSLVPGRGRSDNEQFF. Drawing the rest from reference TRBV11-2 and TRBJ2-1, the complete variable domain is EAGVAQSPRYKIIEKRQSVAFWCNPISGHATLYWYQQILGQGPKLLIQFQNNGVVDDSQLPKDRFSAERLKGVDSTLKIQPAKLEDSAVYLCASSLVPGRGRSDNEQFFGPGTRLTVL.

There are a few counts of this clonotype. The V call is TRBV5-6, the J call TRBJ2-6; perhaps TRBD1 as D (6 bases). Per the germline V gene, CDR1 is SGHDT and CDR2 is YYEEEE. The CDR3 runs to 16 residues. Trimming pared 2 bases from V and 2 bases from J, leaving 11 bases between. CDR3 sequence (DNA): TGTGCCAGCAGCTTCGGGACAACCGCTGGGGCCAACGTCCTGACTTTC. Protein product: CASSFGTTAGANVLTF.

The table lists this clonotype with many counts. The CDR3 DNA is TGCAGTGCTAGTTGGCGGGAGCGAGGAGAGACCCAGTACTTC. It translates to CSASWRERGETQYF. The J gene is TRBJ2-5, the V gene TRBV20-1, with 7 bases fitting TRBD2. The CDR3 extends over 14 amino acids. Germline assignment: CDR1 DFQATT and CDR2 SNEGSKA (reference sequence). V dropped 3 bases and J dropped 4; count of bases not matched to a gene: 8.

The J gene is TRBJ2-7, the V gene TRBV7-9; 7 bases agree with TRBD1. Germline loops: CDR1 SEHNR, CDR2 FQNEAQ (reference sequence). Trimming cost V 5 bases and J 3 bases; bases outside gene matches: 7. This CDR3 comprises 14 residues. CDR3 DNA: TGTGCCAGCAGCCACGAGGGACAGAACTACGAGCAGTACTTC. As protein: CASSHEGQNYEQYF.

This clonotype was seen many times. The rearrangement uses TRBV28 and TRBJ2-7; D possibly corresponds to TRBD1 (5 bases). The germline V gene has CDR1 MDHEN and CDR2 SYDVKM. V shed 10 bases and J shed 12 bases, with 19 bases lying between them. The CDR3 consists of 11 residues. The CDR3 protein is CATRRQRSMYF. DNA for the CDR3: TGTGCCACCCGAAGACAGCGTAGTATGTACTTC. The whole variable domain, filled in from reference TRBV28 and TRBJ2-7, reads DVKVTQSSRYLVKRTGEKVFLECVQDMDHENMFWYRQDPGLGLRLIYFSYDVKMKEKGDIPEGYSVSREKKERFSLILESASTNQTSMYLCATRRQRSMYFGPGTRLTVT.

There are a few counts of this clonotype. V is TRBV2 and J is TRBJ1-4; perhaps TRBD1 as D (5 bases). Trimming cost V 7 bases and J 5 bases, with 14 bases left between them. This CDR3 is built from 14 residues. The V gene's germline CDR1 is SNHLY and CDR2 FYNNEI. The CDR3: CASNVRQNNEKLFF. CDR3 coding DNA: TGTGCCAGCAACGTGCGACAGAACAATGAAAAACTGTTTTTT.

CDR3 in DNA: TGTGCCTGGAGTCGCCCCGGCACAGGGCGGGAGACCCAGTACTTC. Translated: CAWSRPGTGRETQYF. This rearrangement joins TRBV30 to TRBJ2-5, with D tentatively TRBD1 (6 bases). Trimming took 2 bases from V and 5 from J, leaving 18 bases between them. The CDR3 runs to 15 residues. From germline, CDR1 is GTSNPN and CDR2 SVGIG (reference sequence).

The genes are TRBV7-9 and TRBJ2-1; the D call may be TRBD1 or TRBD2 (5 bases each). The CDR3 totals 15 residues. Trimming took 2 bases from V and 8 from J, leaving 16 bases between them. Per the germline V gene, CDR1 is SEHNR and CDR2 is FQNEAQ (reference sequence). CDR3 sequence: CASSLKRRMGDEQFF. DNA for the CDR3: TGTGCCAGCAGCTTAAAGCGTCGCATGGGGGATGAGCAGTTCTTC.

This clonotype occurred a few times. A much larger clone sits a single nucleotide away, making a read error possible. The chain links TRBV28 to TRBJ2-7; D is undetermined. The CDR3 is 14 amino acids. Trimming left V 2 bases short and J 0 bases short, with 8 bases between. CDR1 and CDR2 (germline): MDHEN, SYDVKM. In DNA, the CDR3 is TGTGCCAGCAGTTTAGTGGGCAGCTCCTACGAGCAGTACTTC. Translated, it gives CASSLVGSSYEQYF.

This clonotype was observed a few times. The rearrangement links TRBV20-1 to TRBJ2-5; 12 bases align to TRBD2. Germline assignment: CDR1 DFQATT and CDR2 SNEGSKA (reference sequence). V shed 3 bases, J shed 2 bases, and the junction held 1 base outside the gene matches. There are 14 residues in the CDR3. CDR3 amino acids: CSASGTSGQETQYF. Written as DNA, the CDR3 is TGCAGTGCTAGTGGGACTAGCGGGCAAGAGACCCAGTACTTC.

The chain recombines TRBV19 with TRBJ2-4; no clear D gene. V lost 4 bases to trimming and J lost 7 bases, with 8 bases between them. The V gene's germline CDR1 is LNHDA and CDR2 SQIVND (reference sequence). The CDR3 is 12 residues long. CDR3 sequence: CASSKGSNIQYF. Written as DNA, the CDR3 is TGTGCCAGTAGTAAAGGGTCGAACATTCAGTACTTC.

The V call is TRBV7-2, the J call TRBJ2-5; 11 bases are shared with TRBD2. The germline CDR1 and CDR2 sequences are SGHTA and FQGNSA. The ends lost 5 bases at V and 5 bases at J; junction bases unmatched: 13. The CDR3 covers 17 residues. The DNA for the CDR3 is TGTGCCAGCAGCCCATCGGGTAGCGGGAGGGTCGGGGAGACCCAGTACTTC. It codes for CASSPSGSGRVGETQYF.

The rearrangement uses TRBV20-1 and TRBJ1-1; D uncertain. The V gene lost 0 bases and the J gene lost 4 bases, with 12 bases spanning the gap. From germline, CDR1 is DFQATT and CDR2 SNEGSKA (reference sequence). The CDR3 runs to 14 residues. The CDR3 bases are TGCAGTGCTAGAGATAGCCAGGTGGGCACTGAAGCTTTCTTT. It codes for CSARDSQVGTEAFF.

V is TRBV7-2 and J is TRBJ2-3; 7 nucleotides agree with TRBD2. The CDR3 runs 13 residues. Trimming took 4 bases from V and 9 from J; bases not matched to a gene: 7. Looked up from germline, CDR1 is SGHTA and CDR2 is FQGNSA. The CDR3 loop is CASSSGRGETQYF. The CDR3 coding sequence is TGTGCCAGCAGCTCCGGACGGGGGGAAACGCAGTATTTT.

The CDR3, as DNA: TGTGCCAGCAGTTTACCCCACGGGGCCTCTGGAAACACCATATATTTT. Its translation: CASSLPHGASGNTIYF. This chain uses TRBV28 with TRBJ1-3, with D possibly TRBD1 on 5 matching bases. The germline gives CDR1 MDHEN, CDR2 SYDVKM. This CDR3 is built from 16 residues. V was trimmed by 2 bases and J by 0 bases, leaving 11 bases between them.

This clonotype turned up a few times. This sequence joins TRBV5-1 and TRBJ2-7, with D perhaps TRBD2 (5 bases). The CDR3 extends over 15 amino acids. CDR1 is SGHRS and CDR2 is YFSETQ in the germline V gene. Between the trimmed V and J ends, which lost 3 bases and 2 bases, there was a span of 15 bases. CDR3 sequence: CASSYPGGGTYEQYF. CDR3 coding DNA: TGCGCCAGCAGCTACCCAGGAGGCGGAACCTACGAGCAGTACTTC.

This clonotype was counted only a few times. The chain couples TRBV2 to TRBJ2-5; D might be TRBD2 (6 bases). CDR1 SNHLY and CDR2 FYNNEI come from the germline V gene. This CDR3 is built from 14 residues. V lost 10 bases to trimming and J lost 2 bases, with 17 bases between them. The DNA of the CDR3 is TGTGCCACTTCTCCAAGGAGGGAGCAAGAGACCCAGTACTTC. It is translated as CATSPRREQETQYF.

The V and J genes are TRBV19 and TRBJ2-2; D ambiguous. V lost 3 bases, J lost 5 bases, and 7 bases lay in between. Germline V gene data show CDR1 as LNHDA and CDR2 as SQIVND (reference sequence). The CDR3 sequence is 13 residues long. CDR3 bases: TGTGCCAGTAGTATTAAAGTAACCGGGGAGCTGTTTTTT. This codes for CASSIKVTGELFF.